The clone carrying this TCR beta chain has only a few counts. Its antigen is as yet unknown. The sample originates from a study of CD4 T cells in relation to SARS-CoV-2 and coronaviruses. Unexposed donor CD4+ T cells date from 2011-2018, before the COVID-19 pandemic. This CDR3 has 15 residues. V shed 4 bases and J 6 bases; nucleotides not matched to a gene: 8. CDR1 is KGHDR, CDR2 SFDVKD, per germline. The method was immunoSEQ multiplex PCR; TCRdb's version includes in-frame clones alone and lacks a portion of them. In the table there are around 62,000 clones, around 93% of which are singletons. Study results and limitations: SARS-CoV-2-driven expansion was significantly weaker in crossreactive than monoreactive clones. No crossreactivity against non-spike viral proteins was tested here. In roughly 60% of donors, memory CD4+ clonotypes crossrecognized SARS-CoV-2 and at least one common cold coronavirus spike. Culture-expanded clones reflect memory recall rather than primary priming during culture.

The gene calls are TRBV24-1 and TRBJ2-7, with 10 bases lining up with TRBD1. The TCR originated in a human donor in good health. Specimen: naive CD4+ T cells from PBMCs. Subset denoted: naive CD4+ T cells isolated by negative enrichment. The CDR3 DNA follows: TGTGCCACCAGTGAGCCCGGGACAGGGGAGGGCGAGCAGTACTTC. Its protein is CATSEPGTGEGEQYF.